This TCR beta chain derives from a study of persistence of HIV-infected CD4 T cells (dated by TCRdb to the early 2020s). As for the study more broadly: CMV- and HIV-1 Gag-responding CD4+ T cells were isolated from ART-treated individuals so that antigen-driven clonal expansion of HIV-1-infected cells could be examined. Suppressive ART had been received by participants for a median of roughly eight years. Peripheral blood samples of up to about 180 mL were obtained at multiple time points, with the exception of two participants, for whom leukapheresis was performed at a single time point. TCRbeta sequencing assessed the clonality of all cells in each sorted population, while proviral sequencing assessed the clonality of infected cells. Cross-participant TCR cluster analysis included roughly eight participants for CMV and 6 or 7 participants for Gag. Broad study findings and their caveats: The study involved few individuals and tested only a limited range of antigens. TCRbeta richness in CMV- and Gag-responding cells was significantly lower than in anti-CD3/anti-CD28-responding cells; CMV-responding cells had higher oligoclonality than CD3/CD28-stimulated and Gag-responding cells. Enrichment of degenerate expanded CDR3beta sequences was found in antigen-responding cells, suggesting convergent selection of CD4+ responses to CMV and Gag. Within the same sorted populations, how oligoclonal the TCRs were correlated with how oligoclonal the proviruses were. Bulk TCR analyses could not be limited to the rare CMV-responding cells that actually contained HIV-1 proviruses.

TCRbeta repertoires were sequenced from genomic DNA with the immunoSEQ hsTCRB assay version 4 in survey mode. Genomic DNA was diluted to roughly 9.3 ng/uL, and up to roughly 1 ug per sample was used for TCRbeta sequencing. Per the authors' processing: TCRbeta data were analyzed in ImmunoSeq Analyzer 3.0, with diversity computed on productive nucleotide rearrangements. The improved Chao index was used to estimate lower-bound TCR diversity, and the Gini coefficient was used to estimate clonality using the Immunarch R package. Nucleotide rearrangements that differed but encoded the same CDR3beta amino acid sequence were counted as separate clonotypes. TCRbeta sequences significantly enriched in antigen-responding cells relative to anti-CD3/anti-CD28-activated cells were identified by differential abundance analysis. TCRs were clustered by predicted peptide-MHC specificity with GLIPH2, both within individual participants and across merged participant data sets. TCRdb re-hosts the immuneACCESS table, in-frame sequences only. Its copies lack some clones; in the studies checked, an unresolved V gene accounts for under half of them, and the cause for the rest is not known. That table supplies the V and J calls and clone size; D and trimming were determined from the DNA. Present in this sample are fewer than 40,000 clones, over 80% of which were seen just once. The top ten clonotypes cover 6.4% of the sample.

The CDR3 spans 14 residues, from the cysteine through the phenylalanine. Left in the record is the CDR3 DNA by itself, 42 bases read in frame from the first base. V is cut by 3 bases and J by 1 base, and the space between the germline ends is 9 bases. Via the germline V gene (reference sequence), CDR1 is LNHNV and CDR2 YYDKDF. As regards this clone: It has no known antigen specificity. Base qualities are missing; no much larger clone stands one base away.

The treatment or condition label, read with the paper, signifies: suppressive antiretroviral therapy. Lysates of CMV-infected fibroblasts at 10 ug/mL were used to stimulate the cells. Memory CD4+ T cells that did not respond, being CD40L-negative, CD69-negative and CD45RO-high, were sorted as memory populations depleted of antigen-responding cells. Participants were HIV-1-infected adults who started suppressive ART during chronic infection. For at least 4 years, the participants' plasma HIV-1 RNA had been undetectable, below 50 copies/mL. To be included, participants needed a CD4+ T cell count above 400 cells/uL and a positive CMV serology. Before stimulation, PBMCs were isolated using density centrifugation and then depleted of CD8+ T cells. For around 18 hours, the CD8-depleted PBMCs were stimulated with anti-CD28/CD49d costimulation, a CD40-blocking antibody, and enfuvirtide to prevent new infections. Cells were sorted on a Beckman Coulter MoFlo Legacy or XDP sorter, with propidium iodide excluding dead cells. Genomic DNA was extracted using the QIAamp DNA Mini Kit for samples with more than one million cells and using the Quick-DNA Microprep Kit for all other samples.

The sequence is built from TRBV15 and TRBJ2-5; the D gene is perhaps TRBD2, from 6 matching bases. The source of this sequence is an adult woman with HIV who was CMV-seropositive. Sequencing was performed on CD4+ T cells sorted from PBMCs after roughly 18-hour stimulation, taken from a patient who received antiretroviral therapy. What this sample's cell subset or site label stands for: CD40L-CD69- CD45RO-high memory CD4 T cells not responding to CMV lysate. The CDR3 reads as follows: CATSSGTFQETQYF. The DNA reads as follows: TGTGCCACCAGCAGCGGGACTTTCCAAGAGACCCAGTACTTC.